This T cell receptor (beta chain) was profiled in a study of blood T cell repertoires in COVID-19. On the study more broadly: Both acute and convalescent COVID-19 samples were obtained from the United States, Italy and Spain. Sources were T cells, B-cell-depleted T cells, or PBMCs; the material itself was cDNA or gDNA.

The authors' processing: How many nucleated cells were present was estimated from reference gene primer amplification. Produced via immunoSEQ multiplex PCR; TCRdb's table is partial and in-frame only. From that table come the V and J calls and clone size; the DNA was used to work out D and trimming. The sample has about 190,000 clones; 70% to 85% are singletons. Per the germline V gene, CDR1 is MNHEY and CDR2 is SVGEGT. After removal of 7 bases from V and 0 bases from J, the junction contained 6 bases not matched to a gene. The CDR3 spans 17 residues. The chain uses TRBV6-2 or TRBV6-3 and TRBJ2-6; 10 nucleotides agree with TRBD1. What was sequenced was peripheral blood. The clonotype comes from a woman between 45 and 60 years old with acute or convalescent COVID-19. The CDR3 reads CASTPGQGFSGANVLTF. Here the CDR3 DNA reads TGTGCCAGCACCCCGGGACAGGGGTTCTCTGGGGCCAACGTCCTGACTTTC.